This TCR beta chain was documented in a study of neurological immune-mediated disorders (dated by TCRdb to between 2017 and 2020). Regarding the research as a whole: The study compared peripheral blood TCR-beta repertoires of HTLV-I-associated myelopathy (HAM/TSP) patients, multiple sclerosis patients and healthy controls using UMI-based sequencing. Alongside PBMC samples, the set of approximately 100 TCR-beta libraries contained longitudinal samples, technical triplicates, and paired CD4+ and CD8+ T-cell subsets that had been sorted. Of the 68 subjects in the cohort, about 14 were HAM/TSP patients, approximately 34 were multiple sclerosis patients, and 20 were healthy controls.

cDNA was synthesized by template-switch 5'RACE using a primer with a 10-nucleotide random unique molecular identifier that tagged each TCR transcript. Over 200 million TCR-beta sequences, covering 15-18 subjects, were produced in each sequencing run. The RNeasy kit was used to extract total RNA. The KAPA Real-time Library Amplification kit was used to amplify TCR-beta VDJ regions with primers targeting the TCR constant region and the 5'RACE anchor. Sample indexes and Illumina adaptors were added in a first PCR, and a second PCR then increased library yield. After Ampure bead purification, the TCR product of roughly 650 bp was size-selected on a 2% E-gel SizeSelection system. Before pooling, library quality was assessed on a Bioanalyzer, concentration was determined with Qubit, and library quantification was performed with the Kapa Library Quantification kit. Libraries were sequenced paired-end 2 x 150 bp on an Illumina HiSeq 2500. To increase sequence diversity, about 25-30% phiX was spiked into each library pool. In the paper's pipeline: Quality-filtered reads were processed with the UMI-based MiGEC pipeline, and over 90% of raw TCR sequences were removed by the MiGEC pipeline during error correction. VDJ genes were aligned to IMGT germline references, and each clonotype was defined by a unique CDR3 amino acid sequence together with V-J genes. Clonal expansion, Shannon diversity, and CDR3 relatedness (CalcPairwiseDistances, ClusterSamples) were evaluated with VDJtools, and phylogenetic trees were built with CLCbio workbench. A clone was classed as expanded if it had 8 or more unique UMIs, a cutoff based on coefficient-of-variation modelling across technical triplicates. Through fastp at Q25 and MiXCR, TCRdb rebuilt clones from the public reads, retaining in-frame beta chains. Under each unique CDR3 protein, matching rows form one entry showing the most common genes and DNA. The V and J calls reflect TCRdb's pipeline rather than the authors' work. The sample includes tens of thousands of distinct CDR3 sequences, with roughly 6.3% observed a single time. The ten largest clones add up to 4.8% of the sample.

CDR1 and CDR2, per the germline V gene (reference sequence), are LGHDT and YNNKEL. Including cysteine and phenylalanine, the CDR3 has 18 amino acids. Only the CDR3 DNA is retained, 54 bases long and in frame from the first base. The junction shows trimming of 6 bases on V and 0 bases on J, plus 21 bases between the germline ends. The healthy controls were volunteers from a blood bank in Maryland, USA. Libraries from unsorted PBMCs were made from 2 million PBMCs kept in RNAlater at -80 degrees C until RNA extraction. PBMCs were separated from peripheral blood using Ficoll-Hypaque density gradient centrifugation and then cryopreserved in liquid nitrogen. The research as a whole found: The highest TCR clonal expansion was observed in HAM/TSP patients, whereas the lowest was observed in MS patients, even when compared with healthy controls. No identical CDR3 amino acid sequences were found to be shared among expanded clones across subjects, suggesting that TCR-beta repertoires were private in all groups.

Judged by its sample share, this clonotype qualifies as medium-sized (0.01 to 0.1%). Its cognate antigen has yet to be identified. The input lacks base qualities; no much larger clone sits a single base away. This clonotype was obtained from a woman between 35 and 50 years old in good health. The chain uses TRBV3-1 and TRBJ2-1; the D segment could be TRBD2, given 6 matching bases. The material sequenced was PBMCs. The CDR3 region: CASRETSFGGNSYNEQFF. The sequenced DNA is TGTGCCAGCAGGGAAACAAGCTTTGGCGGGAACTCCTACAATGAGCAGTTCTTC.